This T cell receptor beta chain emerged from a study of regulatory T cells in long-lasting Graves disease. CDR1 SGHTA and CDR2 FQGNSA come from the germline V gene. Trimming took 5 bases from V and 7 from J, leaving 15 bases between them. The CDR3 loop spans 14 amino acids. Construction of the TCR beta libraries employed iRepertoire HTBI primers in conjunction with Arm-PCR of CDR3 regions. Using its own MiXCR run on the multiplex PCR reads, TCRdb lists one record per CDR3 protein. The repertoire consists of 450,000 to 650,000 distinct CDR3 sequences, with 16% occurring once and the leading ten covering just under 25%. This clonotype occurred many times. Indicated time point: newly diagnosed GD, antithyroid drugs for less than 3 months. Extracted PBMC RNA gave rise to the TCR library. These records were also assigned to another study, of T cells in Graves' hyperthyroidism and ophthalmopathy.

Specimen: peripheral blood mononuclear cells (PBMCs), collected at new diagnosis, from a patient treated with antithyroid drugs. This clonotype was obtained from a woman aged 40-60 years with Graves disease. The chain uses TRBV7-2 and TRBJ1-5; TRBD1 might be the D (5 bases). The DNA of the CDR3 is TGTGCCAGCAGCCTCATAGACGGGGGGCAGCCCCAGCATTTT. It encodes CASSLIDGGQPQHF.